The 29 T cell receptor beta chains in this list originate from one sample, sequenced in a study of shared clonotypes between healthy human individuals. Generated by immunoSEQ multiplex PCR, the TCRdb table keeps only in-frame clones and is missing some. This table has approximately 2,300,000 clones, under 95% appearing once. The specimen sequenced was naive CD4+ T cells from PBMCs. Subset here: CD45RA+ positively selected. The receptor set was obtained from a man between 18 and 35 years old in good health. Some clones in this sample may be carry-over from other donors' samples.

This rearrangement joins TRBV5-6 to TRBJ1-2; 7 bases map to TRBD1. This CDR3 comprises 14 residues. The germline V gene has CDR1 SGHDT and CDR2 YYEEEE. V lost 1 base, J lost 4 bases, and 4 bases stayed unmatched. CDR3: CASSLREGAYGYTF. In nucleotides, the CDR3 is TGTGCCAGCAGCTTGAGGGAGGGGGCCTATGGCTACACCTTC. Combining the CDR3 with reference TRBV5-6 and TRBJ1-2 gives the whole variable domain DAGVTQSPTHLIKTRGQQVTLRCSPKSGHDTVSWYQQALGQGPQFIFQYYEEEERQRGNFPDRFSGHQFPNYSSELNVNALLLGDSALYLCASSLREGAYGYTFGSGTRLTVV.

The CDR3: CARSTLVGGQPQHF. The CDR3 DNA follows: TGTGCCAGAAGCACCCTGGTGGGGGGTCAGCCCCAGCATTTT. The chain combines TRBV5-3 with TRBJ1-5; D is perhaps TRBD1 (5 bases). TRBV5-3 is an open reading frame whose function is uncertain. The length of the CDR3 is 14 residues. V was clipped by 4 bases and J by 6 bases, with 14 bases between them.

This chain joins TRBV30 and TRBJ1-4, with D possibly being TRBD1 (6 bases). Trimming took off 3 bases at V and 2 bases at J, with 22 bases between the two ends. Looked up from germline, CDR1 is GTSNPN and CDR2 is SVGIG (reference sequence). The CDR3 is made up of 18 amino acids. The CDR3 protein is CAWSVDYRSQGTNEKLFF. The DNA of the CDR3 is TGTGCCTGGAGCGTAGACTACAGGTCTCAGGGGACTAATGAAAAACTGTTTTTT. Using reference TRBV30 and TRBJ1-4 for the parts outside the CDR3, the full variable domain is SQTIHQWPATLVQPVGSPLSLECTVEGTSNPNLYWYRQAAGRGLQLLFYSVGIGQISSEVPQNLSASRPQDRQFILSSKKLLLSDSGFYLCAWSVDYRSQGTNEKLFFGSGTQLSVL.

The rearrangement uses TRBV7-3 and TRBJ2-1, with D hard to call. This CDR3 is built from 14 residues. The V end lost 5 bases, the J end lost 7 bases, and 15 bases lay between the germline ends. CDR1 SGHTA and CDR2 FQGTGA come from the germline V gene. The CDR3 bases are TGTGCCAGCAGCCTCCGGCCCACCTGGAATGAGCAGTTCTTC. Encoded protein: CASSLRPTWNEQFF.

The chain recombines TRBV7-2 with TRBJ2-2, with 7 bases that match TRBD2. The CDR3 has 16 amino acids. Germline V CDR1 and CDR2: SGHTA, FQGNSA. V gave up 0 bases and J gave up 5 bases; unmatched junction bases: 6. The CDR3 here is CASSLAGGRLTGELFF. CDR3 sequence (DNA): TGTGCCAGCAGCTTAGCCGGGGGGAGATTGACCGGGGAGCTGTTTTTT.

This clone was recorded once. The chain has TRBV9 and TRBJ2-2, with TRBD1 matching 9 bases. V shed 5 bases and J 4 bases; nucleotides not matched to a gene: 6. Germline lookup yields CDR1 SGDLS and CDR2 YYNGEE. The CDR3 is 15 amino acids. CDR3 region: CASRGTGGSTGELFF. The CDR3 DNA reads as TGTGCCAGCAGAGGTACAGGGGGCAGCACCGGGGAGCTGTTTTTT.

The rearrangement links TRBV5-6 to TRBJ1-1, with D unclear. V was cut by 3 bases and J by 0 bases, with 12 bases left in between. The CDR3 extends over 15 amino acids. Germline assignment: CDR1 SGHDT and CDR2 YYEEEE. The CDR3 here is CASSWALNMNTEAFF. The CDR3 bases are TGTGCCAGCAGCTGGGCGCTCAATATGAACACTGAAGCTTTCTTT.

About this clone itself: This sample includes further DNA sequences coding for the same CDR3. This chain uses TRBV28 with TRBJ2-7, with 11 nucleotides matching TRBD2. Trimming took 4 bases from V and 2 from J; bases not matched to a gene: 4. The CDR3 loop spans 15 amino acids. CDR1 and CDR2 (germline): MDHEN, SYDVKM. CDR3 in DNA: TGTGCCAGCAGTTCCCCGGGACTAGCGGCCTACGAGCAGTACTTC. It yields the protein CASSSPGLAAYEQYF.

With regard to this clone: One end of the junction varies from germline; a read error may be responsible. Other DNA sequences in this sample translate to the same CDR3. V and J are TRBV28 and TRBJ1-1, with 8 bases lining up with TRBD1. This CDR3 has 14 residues. Germline values: CDR1 MDHEN, CDR2 SYDVKM. The CDR3 DNA reads TGTGCCAGCAGCTTGGACAGGGTGAACACGGAAGCTTTCTTT. Its protein is CASSLDRVNTEAFF.

V is TRBV6-5 and J is TRBJ1-2; no definite D call. Trimming pared 9 bases from V and 3 bases from J, leaving 14 bases between. Germline assignment: CDR1 MNHEY and CDR2 SVGAGI. This CDR3 has 13 amino acids. The CDR3 here is CASALSGDYGYTF. The DNA for the CDR3 is TGTGCCAGTGCTCTTAGCGGGGACTATGGCTACACCTTC.

The chain uses TRBV28 and TRBJ1-1; 7 bases match TRBD1. Germline V lookup: CDR1 MDHEN, CDR2 SYDVKM. CDR3 length: 16 residues. V dropped 5 bases and J dropped 3; count of bases not matched to a gene: 12. The CDR3 sequence is CASSGYSGQKDTEAFF. The DNA of the CDR3 is TGTGCCAGCAGTGGGTACTCGGGACAGAAAGACACTGAAGCTTTCTTT.

This clone was found once. CDR3 in amino acids: CASSLMGASYEQYF. The CDR3 nucleotides are TGTGCCAGCAGCTTGATGGGGGCCTCCTACGAGCAGTACTTC. This chain uses TRBV5-6 with TRBJ2-7; TRBD1 is a possible D gene (6 bases). The V end was cut by 1 base, the J end by 0 bases, with 8 bases between. Germline loops: CDR1 SGHDT, CDR2 YYEEEE. The length of the CDR3 is 14 residues.

The chain employs TRBV28 and TRBJ1-4; 7 nucleotides line up with TRBD1. CDR3 size: 14 residues. V lost 8 bases, J lost 5 bases, and 8 bases stayed unmatched. Germline loops: CDR1 MDHEN, CDR2 SYDVKM. The CDR3 is CASRSDRENEKLFF. Written as DNA, the CDR3 is TGTGCCAGCCGTAGCGACAGGGAGAATGAAAAACTGTTTTTT. Variable domain in full (rest from reference TRBV28 and TRBJ1-4): DVKVTQSSRYLVKRTGEKVFLECVQDMDHENMFWYRQDPGLGLRLIYFSYDVKMKEKGDIPEGYSVSREKKERFSLILESASTNQTSMYLCASRSDRENEKLFFGSGTQLSVL.

This rearrangement joins TRBV5-1 to TRBJ1-5; 7 positions match TRBD1. The CDR3 is 14 residues long. The V gene end was trimmed by 5 bases and the J gene end by 7 bases; junction bases not matched to a gene: 9. Germline loops: CDR1 SGHRS, CDR2 YFSETQ. CDR3 nucleotide sequence: TGCGCCAGCAGTTCTACAGGGGTCGAACAGCCCCAGCATTTT. Translation gives CASSSTGVEQPQHF.

The genes are TRBV7-8 and TRBJ1-4; D remains ambiguous. CDR1 is SGHVS and CDR2 is FQNEAQ in the germline V gene. V was clipped by 5 bases and J by 7 bases, with 14 bases between them. The CDR3 contains 14 residues. CDR3 region: CASSPLAGREKLFF. CDR3 DNA sequence: TGTGCCAGCAGCCCCCTGGCAGGACGTGAAAAACTGTTTTTT.

This chain connects TRBV30 to TRBJ2-5; either TRBD1 or TRBD2 may fit D (6 bases each). The J call could be wrong; TRBJ2-7 is a better fit for the DNA end. Per the germline V gene, CDR1 is GTSNPN and CDR2 is SVGIG (reference sequence). The CDR3 is 14 amino acids. The CDR3 region has the DNA TGTGCCACGGACAGAGGAGGGAATACCTACGAGCAGTACTTC. The encoded protein is CATDRGGNTYEQYF.

As for this clone: Other DNA sequences of this sample code for an identical CDR3. The chain carries TRBV5-1 and TRBJ2-7; D is unresolved. V lost 0 bases and J lost 2, with 6 bases in between. Germline CDR1 reads SGHRS; CDR2 reads YFSETQ. The CDR3 has 13 residues. This chain's CDR3 is CASSLDGTYEQYF. DNA for the CDR3: TGCGCCAGCAGCTTGGACGGAACCTACGAGCAGTACTTC. Filled out from reference TRBV5-1 and TRBJ2-7, the complete variable domain reads KAGVTQTPRYLIKTRGQQVTLSCSPISGHRSVSWYQQTPGQGLQFLFEYFSETQRNKGNFPGRFSGRQFSNSRSEMNVSTLELGDSALYLCASSLDGTYEQYFGPGTRLTVT.

The CDR3 DNA is TGTGCCAGCAGCTCCAATGGAAACACCGGGGAGCTGTTTTTT. Translated: CASSSNGNTGELFF. The chain employs TRBV7-9 and TRBJ2-2; no reliable D call. Between the trimmed V and J ends, which lost 4 bases and 2 bases, there was a span of 8 bases. From germline, CDR1 is SEHNR and CDR2 FQNEAQ (reference sequence). CDR3 size: 14 residues.

The chain recombines TRBV6-5 with TRBJ1-2; D possibly corresponds to TRBD1 (5 bases). Germline V lookup: CDR1 MNHEY, CDR2 SVGAGI. The V end was cut by 5 bases, the J end by 3 bases, with 13 bases between. The CDR3 is 14 amino acids. CDR3: CASSKGRGYYGYTF. For the CDR3, the DNA is TGTGCCAGCAGTAAGGGTCGGGGCTACTATGGCTACACCTTC.

The rearrangement links TRBV15 to TRBJ2-4, with 7 bases fitting TRBD2. CDR1 is LNHNV, CDR2 YYDKDF, per germline (reference sequence). The CDR3 runs to 12 residues. The V gene end was trimmed by 8 bases and the J gene end by 7 bases; junction bases not matched to a gene: 5. The CDR3 is CATQRDYNIQYF. The CDR3 DNA is TGTGCCACCCAAAGGGACTACAACATTCAGTACTTC.

The rearrangement links TRBV5-1 to TRBJ2-7; D perhaps matches TRBD1 (5 bases). CDR1 and CDR2 from the germline V gene are SGHRS and YFSETQ. V shed 4 bases and J shed 7 bases, with 21 bases lying between them. The CDR3 is made up of 15 amino acids. CDR3 residues: CASSRSPQGLVEQYF. CDR3 in DNA: TGCGCCAGCAGCAGGTCACCCCAGGGCTTGGTGGAGCAGTACTTC.

The chain uses TRBV18 and TRBJ1-2; 9 bases are shared with TRBD1. The CDR3 sequence is 14 residues long. The germline gives CDR1 KGHSH, CDR2 LQKENI. The V and J ends lost 3 bases and 6 bases, in that order; junction bases with no gene match: 5. In DNA form, the CDR3 reads TGTGCCAGCTCACCCGGGACAGGGATGGATGGCTACACCTTC. It codes for CASSPGTGMDGYTF.

This chain links TRBV28 with TRBJ2-1; D is perhaps TRBD1 (5 bases). CDR1 MDHEN and CDR2 SYDVKM come from the germline V gene. V was trimmed by 6 bases and J by 4 bases, leaving 13 bases between them. The CDR3 is made up of 14 amino acids. As DNA, the CDR3 is TGTGCCAGCAGCCTCCGGAACAGGTACAATGAGCAGTTCTTC. This sequence encodes CASSLRNRYNEQFF.

This chain links TRBV28 with TRBJ2-6; 11 bases are a match to TRBD1. Germline V gene data show CDR1 as MDHEN and CDR2 as SYDVKM. The V and J ends lost 5 bases and 2 bases, in that order; junction bases with no gene match: 8. CDR3 size: 18 residues. The CDR3 sequence: CASSVPGQGVAGANVLTF. The DNA of the CDR3 is TGTGCCAGCAGTGTACCGGGACAGGGGGTGGCTGGGGCCAACGTCCTGACTTTC. The full variable domain, completed using reference TRBV28 and TRBJ2-6, is DVKVTQSSRYLVKRTGEKVFLECVQDMDHENMFWYRQDPGLGLRLIYFSYDVKMKEKGDIPEGYSVSREKKERFSLILESASTNQTSMYLCASSVPGQGVAGANVLTFGAGSRLTVL.

The chain recombines TRBV6-4 with TRBJ1-6; no clear D. With 4 bases removed from V and 6 bases from J, the gap between germline ends came to 7 bases. This CDR3 is built from 13 residues. Germline V gene sequence: CDR1 MRHNA, CDR2 SNTAGT. As DNA, the CDR3 is TGTGCCAGCAGTGCGGGGATTAATTCACCCCTCCACTTT. It yields the protein CASSAGINSPLHF.

The gene calls are TRBV6-1 and TRBJ2-2, with 8 bases identical to TRBD2. CDR1 and CDR2 from the germline V gene are MNHNS and SASEGT. J was trimmed by 7 bases and V by 0 bases; bases with no gene match: 13. The CDR3 extends over 18 amino acids. CDR3 DNA sequence: TGTGCCAGCAGTGAAGCGAGGACTAGCACGCGTTTTCTCGGGGAGCTGTTTTTT. Translation: CASSEARTSTRFLGELFF.

The V call is TRBV5-1, the J call TRBJ2-7; 12 bases align to TRBD2. CDR3 length: 17 residues. Germline V lookup: CDR1 SGHRS, CDR2 YFSETQ. The trim removed 4 bases at V and 0 bases at J, leaving 8 bases unmatched. The CDR3 region is CASSPQGTSGRSYEQYF. CDR3 sequence (DNA): TGCGCCAGCAGCCCACAGGGGACTAGCGGGCGCTCCTACGAGCAGTACTTC.

CDR3 nucleotides: TGCGCCAGCAGCCAAGATCGGCGCACCGGGGCGGCATCAGGCACAGATACGCAGTATTTT. Protein sequence: CASSQDRRTGAASGTDTQYF. The chain uses TRBV4-1 and TRBJ2-3; D may be TRBD1 or TRBD2 (5 bases each). V lost 0 bases, J lost 1 base, and 23 bases lay in between. This CDR3 has 20 residues. Germline-derived CDR1 and CDR2 are MGHRA and YSYEKL.

This clone was picked up one time. V is TRBV5-6 and J is TRBJ2-7; perhaps TRBD1 as D (5 bases). The CDR3 is made up of 13 amino acids. Germline values: CDR1 SGHDT, CDR2 YYEEEE. Trimming pared 3 bases from V and 1 base from J, leaving 8 bases between. CDR3 loop: CASSSTGSYEQYF. CDR3 sequence (DNA): TGTGCCAGCAGCTCCACAGGTTCCTACGAGCAGTACTTC.